Presented here are 8 T cell receptor beta chains from one specimen sequenced in a study of regulatory T cells in long-lasting Graves disease. Arm-PCR of CDR3 regions and iRepertoire HTBI primers were the basis on which TCR beta libraries were built. TCRdb reprocessed the multiplex PCR reads via MiXCR and lists one record per CDR3 protein. The sample carries roughly 520,000 distinct CDR3 sequences, about 12% recorded once. Time point described: newly diagnosed GD, antithyroid drugs for less than 3 months. RNA from PBMCs was the source of the TCR library. The same data also went into a second study, on T cells in Graves' hyperthyroidism and ophthalmopathy.

The starting material was peripheral blood mononuclear cells (PBMCs), obtained at new diagnosis, from a patient treated with antithyroid drugs. Every receptor here comes from a woman aged 25 to 39 with Graves disease.

The rearrangement joins TRBV11-2 to TRBJ2-3; D may correspond to TRBD1 or TRBD2 (5 bases each). The CDR3 sequence is 16 residues long. Germline V lookup: CDR1 SGHAT, CDR2 FQNNGV. V was cut by 1 base and J by 2 bases, with 13 bases left in between. The CDR3 DNA follows: TGTGCCAGCAGCTTAGTCCGGGACCTATACACAGATACGCAGTATTTT. Its protein product is CASSLVRDLYTDTQYF. Supplemented by reference TRBV11-2 and TRBJ2-3, the full variable domain reads EAGVAQSPRYKIIEKRQSVAFWCNPISGHATLYWYQQILGQGPKLLIQFQNNGVVDDSQLPKDRFSAERLKGVDSTLKIQPAKLEDSAVYLCASSLVRDLYTDTQYFGPGTRLTVL.

This clonotype showed up many times. The J gene is TRBJ2-7, the V gene TRBV6-2 or TRBV6-3; D is perhaps TRBD2 (6 bases). V lost 6 bases to trimming and J lost 2 bases, with 20 bases between them. Germline assignment: CDR1 MNHEY and CDR2 SVGEGT. The CDR3 runs 16 residues. CDR3 in DNA: TGTGCCAGCAGGGACTTGGAGGGACGGAGCGCCTACGAGCAGTACTTC. Protein: CASRDLEGRSAYEQYF.

This chain uses TRBV20-1 with TRBJ1-1; D remains unclear. Trimming shortened V by 6 bases and J by 0 bases, and 14 bases separated the two germline ends. CDR1 and CDR2 (germline): DFQATT, SNEGSKA (reference sequence). The CDR3 length is 14 residues. The CDR3 loop is CSAARGGLNTEAFF. In DNA form, the CDR3 reads TGCAGTGCCGCGCGGGGAGGGCTGAACACTGAAGCTTTCTTT.

The table lists this clonotype with many counts. The V gene is TRBV11-2, the J gene TRBJ1-1; D not resolved. Per the germline V gene, CDR1 is SGHAT and CDR2 is FQNNGV. This CDR3 has 13 amino acids. Trimming took off 5 bases at V and 5 bases at J, with 12 bases between the two ends. The CDR3 coding sequence is TGTGCCAGCAGCCCACGGGCGGGGACTGAAGCTTTCTTT. This translates into CASSPRAGTEAFF.

There are a few counts of this clonotype. The chain joins TRBV7-9 to TRBJ2-7, with 9 bases matching TRBD1. Germline trimming cut 2 bases from V and 7 bases from J; bases unmatched to any gene: 6. Germline values: CDR1 SEHNR, CDR2 FQNEAQ (reference sequence). The CDR3 spans 14 residues. DNA of the CDR3: TGTGCCAGCAGCTTAATGGACAGGGGAGGGGAGCAGTACTTC. Translating gives CASSLMDRGGEQYF.

This clonotype was recorded many times. The chain combines TRBV2 with TRBJ1-6, with D perhaps matching TRBD1 (5 bases). V was shortened by 2 bases and J by 8 bases, with 13 bases between the two germline ends. The CDR3 covers 15 residues. Per the germline V gene, CDR1 is SNHLY and CDR2 is FYNNEI. CDR3 sequence reads: CASSETGRRYSPLHF. The CDR3 DNA reads TGTGCCAGCAGTGAAACAGGACGGAGGTATTCACCCCTCCACTTT.

This clonotype showed up just a few times. The rearrangement uses TRBV5-1 and TRBJ2-1, with TRBD2 matching 7 bases. From germline, CDR1 is SGHRS and CDR2 YFSETQ. V lost 3 bases, J lost 0 bases, and 3 bases stayed unmatched. The CDR3 is 15 residues long. This CDR3 is CASSSGLDSYNEQFF. The CDR3 DNA is TGCGCCAGCAGCTCCGGACTAGACTCCTACAATGAGCAGTTCTTC.

This clonotype showed up many times. This chain links TRBV19 with TRBJ1-5; D gene unclear. The CDR3 totals 14 residues. V shed 3 bases and J shed 7 bases, with 13 bases lying between them. CDR1 and CDR2 from the germline V gene are LNHDA and SQIVND (reference sequence). CDR3 DNA sequence: TGTGCCAGTAGTATTATTCGACAACGGCAGCCCCAGCATTTT. Encoded protein: CASSIIRQRQPQHF.